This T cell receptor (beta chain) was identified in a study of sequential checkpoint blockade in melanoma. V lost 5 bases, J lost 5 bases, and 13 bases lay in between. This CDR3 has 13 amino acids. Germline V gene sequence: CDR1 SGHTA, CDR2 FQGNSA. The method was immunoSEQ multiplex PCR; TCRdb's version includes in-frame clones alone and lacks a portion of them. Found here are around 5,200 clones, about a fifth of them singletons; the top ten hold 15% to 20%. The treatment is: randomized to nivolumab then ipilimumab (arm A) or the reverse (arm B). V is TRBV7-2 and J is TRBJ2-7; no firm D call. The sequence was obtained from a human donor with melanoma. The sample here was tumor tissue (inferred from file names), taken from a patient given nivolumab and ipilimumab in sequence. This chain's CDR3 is CASSEPPRHEQYF. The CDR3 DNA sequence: TGTGCCAGCAGCGAACCCCCCAGGCACGAGCAGTACTTC. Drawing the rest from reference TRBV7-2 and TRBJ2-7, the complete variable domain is GAGVSQSPSNKVTEKGKDVELRCDPISGHTALYWYRQSLGQGLEFLIYFQGNSAPDKSGLPSDRFSAERTGGSVSTLTIQRTQQEDSAVYLCASSEPPRHEQYFGPGTRLTVT.